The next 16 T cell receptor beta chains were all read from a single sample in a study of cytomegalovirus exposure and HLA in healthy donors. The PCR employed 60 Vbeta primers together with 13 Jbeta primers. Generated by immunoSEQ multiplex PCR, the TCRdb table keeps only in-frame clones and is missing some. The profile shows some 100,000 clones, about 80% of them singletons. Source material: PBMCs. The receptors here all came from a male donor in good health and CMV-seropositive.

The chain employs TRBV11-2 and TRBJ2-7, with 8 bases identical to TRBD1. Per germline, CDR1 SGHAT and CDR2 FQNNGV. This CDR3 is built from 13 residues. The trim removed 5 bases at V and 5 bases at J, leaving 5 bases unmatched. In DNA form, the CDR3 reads TGTGCCAGCAGCCCCGGCAGGGGGCACGAGCAGTACTTC. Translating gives CASSPGRGHEQYF.

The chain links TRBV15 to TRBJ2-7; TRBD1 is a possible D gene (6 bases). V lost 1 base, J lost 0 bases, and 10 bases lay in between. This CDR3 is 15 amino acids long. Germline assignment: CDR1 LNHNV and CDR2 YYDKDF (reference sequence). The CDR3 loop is CATSRGDKSSYEQYF. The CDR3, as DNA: TGTGCCACCAGCAGAGGGGACAAGAGCTCCTACGAGCAGTACTTC.

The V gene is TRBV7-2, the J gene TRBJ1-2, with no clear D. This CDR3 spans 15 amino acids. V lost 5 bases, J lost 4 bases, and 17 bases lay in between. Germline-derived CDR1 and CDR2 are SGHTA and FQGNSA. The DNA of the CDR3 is TGTGCCAGCAGCCCTGACTCGGGAGGAGCCTATGGCTACACCTTC. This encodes CASSPDSGGAYGYTF.

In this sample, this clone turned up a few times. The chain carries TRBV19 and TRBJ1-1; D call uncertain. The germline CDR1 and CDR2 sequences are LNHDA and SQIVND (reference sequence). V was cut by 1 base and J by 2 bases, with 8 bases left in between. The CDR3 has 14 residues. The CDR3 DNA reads TGTGCCAGTAGTATAGGAGGCAGTAACACTGAAGCTTTCTTT. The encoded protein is CASSIGGSNTEAFF.

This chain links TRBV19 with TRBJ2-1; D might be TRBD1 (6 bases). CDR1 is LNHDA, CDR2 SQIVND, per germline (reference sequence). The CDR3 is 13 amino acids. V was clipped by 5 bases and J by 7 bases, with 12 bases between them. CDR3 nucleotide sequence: TGTGCCAGTAGTTATTTCCAGGGGAATGAGCAGTTCTTC. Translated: CASSYFQGNEQFF.

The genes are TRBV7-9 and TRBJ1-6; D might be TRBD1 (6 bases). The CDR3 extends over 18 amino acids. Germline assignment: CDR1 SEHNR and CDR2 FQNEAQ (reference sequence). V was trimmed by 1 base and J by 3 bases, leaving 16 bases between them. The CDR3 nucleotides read TGTGCCAGCAGCTTAGGTCTCGCAGGGGCCTACTATAATTCACCCCTCCACTTT. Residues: CASSLGLAGAYYNSPLHF.

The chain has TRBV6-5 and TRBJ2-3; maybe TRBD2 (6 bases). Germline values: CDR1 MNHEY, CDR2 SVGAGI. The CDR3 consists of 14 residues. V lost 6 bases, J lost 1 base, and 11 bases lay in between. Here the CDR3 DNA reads TGTGCCAGCAGGAAGGGCGGGGGCACAGATACGCAGTATTTT. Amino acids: CASRKGGGTDTQYF.

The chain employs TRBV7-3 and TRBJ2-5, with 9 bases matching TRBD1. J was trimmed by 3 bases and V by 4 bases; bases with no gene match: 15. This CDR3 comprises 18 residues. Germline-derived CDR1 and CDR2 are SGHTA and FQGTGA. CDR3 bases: TGTGCCAGCAGCTATTTCCGACGGACAGGGGCAGGGAAAGAGACCCAGTACTTC. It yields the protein CASSYFRRTGAGKETQYF.

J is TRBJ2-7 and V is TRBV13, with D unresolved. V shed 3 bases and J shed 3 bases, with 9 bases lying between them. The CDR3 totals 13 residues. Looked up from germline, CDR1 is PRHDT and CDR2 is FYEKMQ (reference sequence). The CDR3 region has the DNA TGTGCCAGCAGCTTTCAGGATTACTACGAGCAGTACTTC. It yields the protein CASSFQDYYEQYF.

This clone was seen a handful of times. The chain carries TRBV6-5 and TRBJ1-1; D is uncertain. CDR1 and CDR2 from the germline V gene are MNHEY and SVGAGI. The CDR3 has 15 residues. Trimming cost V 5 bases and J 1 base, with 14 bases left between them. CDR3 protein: CASSPGGRENTEAFF. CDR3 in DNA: TGTGCCAGCAGTCCCGGCGGACGGGAGAACACTGAAGCTTTCTTT.

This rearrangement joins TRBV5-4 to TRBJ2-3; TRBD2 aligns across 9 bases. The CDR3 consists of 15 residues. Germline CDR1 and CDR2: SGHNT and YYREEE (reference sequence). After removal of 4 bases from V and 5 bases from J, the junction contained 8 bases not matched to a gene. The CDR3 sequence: CASSAQAGGIDTQYF. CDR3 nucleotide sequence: TGTGCCAGCAGCGCCCAAGCGGGGGGAATAGATACGCAGTATTTT.

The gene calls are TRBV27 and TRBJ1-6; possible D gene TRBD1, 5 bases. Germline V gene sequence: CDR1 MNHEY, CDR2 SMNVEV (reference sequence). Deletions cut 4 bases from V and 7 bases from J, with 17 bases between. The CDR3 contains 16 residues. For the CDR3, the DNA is TGTGCCAGCAGTTATAGCGGGGGGATTTACAATTCACCCCTCCACTTT. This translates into CASSYSGGIYNSPLHF.

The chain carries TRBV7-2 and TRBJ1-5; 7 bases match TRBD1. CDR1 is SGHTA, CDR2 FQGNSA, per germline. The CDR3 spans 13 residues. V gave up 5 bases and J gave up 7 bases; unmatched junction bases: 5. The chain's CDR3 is CASSTDRVQPQHF. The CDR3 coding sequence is TGTGCCAGCAGCACAGACAGGGTCCAGCCCCAGCATTTT.

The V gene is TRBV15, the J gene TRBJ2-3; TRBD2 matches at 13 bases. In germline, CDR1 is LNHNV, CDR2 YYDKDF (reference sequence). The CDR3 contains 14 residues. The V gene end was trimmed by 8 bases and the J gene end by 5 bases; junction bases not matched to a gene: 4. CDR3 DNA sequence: TGTGCCACCTATCGGACTAGCGGGGGAGATACGCAGTATTTT. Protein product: CATYRTSGGDTQYF.

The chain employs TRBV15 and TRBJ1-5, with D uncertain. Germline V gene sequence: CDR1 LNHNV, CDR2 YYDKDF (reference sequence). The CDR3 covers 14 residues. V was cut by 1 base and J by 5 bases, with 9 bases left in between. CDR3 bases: TGTGCCACCAGCAGAGGCACGGAGTATCAGCCCCAGCATTTT. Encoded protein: CATSRGTEYQPQHF.

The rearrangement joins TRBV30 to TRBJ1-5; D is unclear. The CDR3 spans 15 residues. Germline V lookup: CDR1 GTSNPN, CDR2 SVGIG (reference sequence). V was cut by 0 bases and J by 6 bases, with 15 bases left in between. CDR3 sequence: CAWSVPGSWAQPQHF. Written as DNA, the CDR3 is TGTGCCTGGAGTGTACCGGGATCCTGGGCTCAGCCCCAGCATTTT.